The entry below describes one TCR beta chain. The antigen is unknown. The length of the CDR3 is 12 residues. The V and J ends lost 3 bases and 7 bases respectively, with 9 bases between them. The germline CDR1 and CDR2 sequences are MNHEY and SMNVEV (reference sequence). Primers for the PCR totalled 60 Vbeta and 13 Jbeta. Assay: immunoSEQ multiplex PCR; the TCRdb copy retains only in-frame clones and omits some. This sample has 180,000 or so clones; around three quarters occur once, and the top ten carry approximately 2%. These data come from a study of cytomegalovirus exposure and HLA in healthy donors. Study-wide points: In a later analysis, at a false discovery rate of 0.05, 16,951 TCR beta sequences were associated with HLA alleles. Immune exposure was documented only through CMV serostatus. A few CMV-associated chains proved CMV antigen-specific in vitro.

Healthy bone marrow donors made up the donor group. This receptor was identified in a woman under 40 in good health and CMV-seronegative. Sequencing was done on a sample of PBMCs. The chain links TRBV27 to TRBJ1-2, with D perhaps matching TRBD1 (6 bases). This CDR3 is CASSFTGTGYTF. Written as DNA, the CDR3 is TGTGCCAGCAGTTTCACAGGGACTGGCTACACCTTC.